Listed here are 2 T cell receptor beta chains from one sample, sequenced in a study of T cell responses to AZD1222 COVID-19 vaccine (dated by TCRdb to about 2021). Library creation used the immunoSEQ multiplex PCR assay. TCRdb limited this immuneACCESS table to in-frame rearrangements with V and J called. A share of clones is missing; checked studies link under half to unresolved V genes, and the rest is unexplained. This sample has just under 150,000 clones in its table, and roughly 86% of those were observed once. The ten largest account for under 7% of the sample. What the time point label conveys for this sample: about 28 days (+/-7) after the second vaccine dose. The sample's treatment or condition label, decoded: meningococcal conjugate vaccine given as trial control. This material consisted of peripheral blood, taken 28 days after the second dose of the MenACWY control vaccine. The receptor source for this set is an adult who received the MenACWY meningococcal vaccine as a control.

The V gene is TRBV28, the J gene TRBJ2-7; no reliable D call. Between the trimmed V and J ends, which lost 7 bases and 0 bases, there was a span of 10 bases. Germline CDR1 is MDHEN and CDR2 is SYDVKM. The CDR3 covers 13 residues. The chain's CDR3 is CASTGVGSYEQYF. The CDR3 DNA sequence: TGTGCCAGCACAGGTGTCGGCTCCTACGAGCAGTACTTC.

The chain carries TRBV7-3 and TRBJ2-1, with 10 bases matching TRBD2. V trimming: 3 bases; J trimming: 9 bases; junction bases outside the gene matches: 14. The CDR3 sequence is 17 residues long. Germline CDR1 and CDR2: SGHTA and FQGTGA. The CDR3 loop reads CASSFQGLAGDRGEQFF. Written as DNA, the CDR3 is TGTGCCAGCAGCTTTCAGGGTCTAGCGGGAGACCGCGGTGAGCAGTTCTTC.